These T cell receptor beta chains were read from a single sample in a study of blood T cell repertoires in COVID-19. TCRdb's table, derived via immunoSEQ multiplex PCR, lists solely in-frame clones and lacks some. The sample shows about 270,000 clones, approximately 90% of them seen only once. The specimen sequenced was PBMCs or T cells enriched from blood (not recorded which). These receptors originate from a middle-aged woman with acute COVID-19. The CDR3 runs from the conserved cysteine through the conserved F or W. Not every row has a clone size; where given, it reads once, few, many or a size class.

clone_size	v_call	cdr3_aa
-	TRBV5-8	CASSGRGTAQYF
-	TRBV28	CASSGGSNQPQHF
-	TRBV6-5	CASSYGTLGDEKLFF
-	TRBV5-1	CASSFVTGATEAFF
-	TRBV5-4	CASSFGTGISGNTIYF
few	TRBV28	CASMRLAENTGELFF
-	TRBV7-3	CASSLRAGTGGLDEQFF
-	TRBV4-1	CASSQGTGTGGYTF
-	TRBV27	CASRLMGQGGDTQYF
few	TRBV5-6	CASSLGWKRHSSGNTIYF
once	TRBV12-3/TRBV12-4	CASSLALSSAFF
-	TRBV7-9	CASSFSENTEAFF
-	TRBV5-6	CASSLRRYTEAFF
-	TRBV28	CASIHPNGQAYEQYF
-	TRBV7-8	CASSYDRGNEQFF
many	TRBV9	CASSAQGQGAGFGYTF
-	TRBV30	CAWSRGTQETQYF
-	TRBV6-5	CASSPDSGNQPQHF
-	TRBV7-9	CASSSSDNQLYNYGYTF
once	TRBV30	CAWSAYDRVRNYGYTF
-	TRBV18	CASSPSHRGLQETQYF
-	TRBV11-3	CASSLGTSAETQYF
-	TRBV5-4	CASSLRASGTISTDTQYF
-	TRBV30	CAWSPGVPRNTEAFF
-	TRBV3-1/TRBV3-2	CASSPNNVGGYEQYF
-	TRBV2	CASNPDYSPLHF
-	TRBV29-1	CSVGREIGDTQYF
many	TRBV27	CASSFVAGEQYF
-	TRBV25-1	CASSPKTGGGYEQYF
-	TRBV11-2	CASSSEAVGYTF
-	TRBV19	CASSIRTASSQPQHF
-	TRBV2	CASSGVQLAGEGNNEQFF
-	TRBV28	CASREQNSPLHF
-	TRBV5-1	CASSLDGLANYGYTF
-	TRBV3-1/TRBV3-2	CASSHTGTGAYEQYF
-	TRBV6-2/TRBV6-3	CASSLGQGFRQPQHF
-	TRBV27	CASSPTSGKGGEQFF
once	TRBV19	CASSRGQGLNGYTF
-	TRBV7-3	CASRQRGGDPYNEQFF
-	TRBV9	CASSTGTTRPNTQYF
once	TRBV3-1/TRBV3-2	CASSQARGQGLETQYF
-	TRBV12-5	CASGLGQLQETQYF
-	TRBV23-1	CASSQKEQGASGQPQHF
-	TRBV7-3	CASSPAPGGNTGELFF
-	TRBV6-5	CASSYREGNTEAFF
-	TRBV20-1	CSASNPAVFSYEQYF
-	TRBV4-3	CASSQWLVGTGRIHEQFF
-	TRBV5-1	CASSLGGTGGTYF
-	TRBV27	CASQGHSYNEQFF
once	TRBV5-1	CASSRTTGLQGADEQFF
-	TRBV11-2	CASSLDLVTPGYGYTF
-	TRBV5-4	CASSLLSGNSYEQYF
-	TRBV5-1	CASSLNSGTGGAEQFF
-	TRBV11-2	CASSWGRGGYTF
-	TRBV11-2	CASSQRLAGGEEQYF
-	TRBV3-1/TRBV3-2	CASSRQDSNQPQHF
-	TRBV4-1	CASSQVGGHGYTF
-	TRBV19	CASTPGQGNYGYTF